This T cell receptor beta chain stems from a study of blood T cell repertoires in COVID-19. For the study at large: The United States, Italy and Spain supplied acute and convalescent COVID-19 samples. PBMCs, B-cell-depleted T cells, or T cells were the source of the cDNA or gDNA that made up the material.

Germline V CDR1 and CDR2: MGHRA, YSYEKL. V dropped 2 bases and J dropped 4 bases, with 17 bases sitting between them. The CDR3 is 16 amino acids. This clone was picked up a small number of times. In the authors' workflow: Reference gene primer amplification yielded estimated nucleated cell counts. The method was immunoSEQ multiplex PCR; TCRdb's version includes in-frame clones alone and lacks a portion of them. That table furnishes V, J and clone size, whereas the DNA furnished D and trimming. The sample holds more than 100,000 clones, approximately 89% seen once. The J gene is TRBJ1-1, the V gene TRBV4-1, with D possibly TRBD1 on 6 matching bases. Sequencing was performed on peripheral blood. The TCR comes from an elderly woman in a cohort sampled during active COVID-19. Here the CDR3 reads CASSQRSGQWGTEAFF. The CDR3 DNA follows: TGCGCCAGCAGCCAACGGTCCGGACAGTGGGGCACTGAAGCTTTCTTT.